The present T cell receptor beta chain was sequenced within a study of blood T cell repertoires in COVID-19. The CDR3 is 15 residues long. From germline, CDR1 is GTSNPN and CDR2 SVGIG (reference sequence). Trimming took 2 bases from V and 3 from J; bases not matched to a gene: 6. TCRdb's copy holds only in-frame clones and misses some; the assay was immunoSEQ multiplex PCR. The data show around 310,000 clones, with more than 75% seen just once and around 4% held by the top ten. Sequenced material: peripheral blood. The TCR comes from a woman in her forties or fifties with active or convalescent COVID-19. The rearrangement joins TRBV30 to TRBJ1-2, with 10 bases aligning to TRBD1. This chain's CDR3 is CAWSPGTGAYYGYTF. DNA for the CDR3: TGTGCCTGGAGTCCCGGGACAGGGGCCTACTATGGCTACACCTTC.